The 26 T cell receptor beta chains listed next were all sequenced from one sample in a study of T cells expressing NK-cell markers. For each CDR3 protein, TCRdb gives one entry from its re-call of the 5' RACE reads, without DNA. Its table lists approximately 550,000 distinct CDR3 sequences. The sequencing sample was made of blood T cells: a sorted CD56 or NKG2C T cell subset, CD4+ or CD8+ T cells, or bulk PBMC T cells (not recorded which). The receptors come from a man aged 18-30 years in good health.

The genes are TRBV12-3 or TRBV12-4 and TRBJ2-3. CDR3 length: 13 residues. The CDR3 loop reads CASSLGPRDTQYF.

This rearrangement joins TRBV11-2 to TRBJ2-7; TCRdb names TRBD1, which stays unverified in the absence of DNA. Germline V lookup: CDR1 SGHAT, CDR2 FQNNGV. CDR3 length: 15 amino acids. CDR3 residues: CASSLDGTTIYEQYF.

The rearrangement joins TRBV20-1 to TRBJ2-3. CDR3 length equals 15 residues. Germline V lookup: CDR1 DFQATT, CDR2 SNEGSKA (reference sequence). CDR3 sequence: CSARSRLPSTDTQYF.

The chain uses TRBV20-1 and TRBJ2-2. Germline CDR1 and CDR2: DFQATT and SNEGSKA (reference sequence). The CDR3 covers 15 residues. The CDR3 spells CSARRVGINTGELFF.

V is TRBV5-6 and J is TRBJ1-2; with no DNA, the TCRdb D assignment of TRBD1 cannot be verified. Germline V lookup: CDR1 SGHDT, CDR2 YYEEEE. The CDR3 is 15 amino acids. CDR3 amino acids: CASSLVGDATYGYTF.

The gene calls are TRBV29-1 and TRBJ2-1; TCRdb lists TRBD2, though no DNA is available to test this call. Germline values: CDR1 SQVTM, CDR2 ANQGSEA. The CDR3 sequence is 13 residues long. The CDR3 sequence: CSVGLAEYNEQFF.

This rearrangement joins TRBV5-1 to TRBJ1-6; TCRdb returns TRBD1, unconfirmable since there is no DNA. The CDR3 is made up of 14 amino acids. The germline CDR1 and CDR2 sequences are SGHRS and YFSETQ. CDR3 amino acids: CASSLLIPGQGIHF.

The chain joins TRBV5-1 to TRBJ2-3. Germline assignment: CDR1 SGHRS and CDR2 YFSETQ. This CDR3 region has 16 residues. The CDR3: CASRSNSRSSTDTQYF.

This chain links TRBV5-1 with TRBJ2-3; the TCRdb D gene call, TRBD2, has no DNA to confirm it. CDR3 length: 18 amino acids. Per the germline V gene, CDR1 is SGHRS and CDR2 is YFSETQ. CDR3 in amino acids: CASSFGLAGDGRTDTQYF. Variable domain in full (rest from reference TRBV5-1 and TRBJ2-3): KAGVTQTPRYLIKTRGQQVTLSCSPISGHRSVSWYQQTPGQGLQFLFEYFSETQRNKGNFPGRFSGRQFSNSRSEMNVSTLELGDSALYLCASSFGLAGDGRTDTQYFGPGTRLTVL.

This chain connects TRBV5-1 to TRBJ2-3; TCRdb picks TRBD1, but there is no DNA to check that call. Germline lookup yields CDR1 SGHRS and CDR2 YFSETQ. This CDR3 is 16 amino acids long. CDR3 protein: CASSFLSSGFADTQYF. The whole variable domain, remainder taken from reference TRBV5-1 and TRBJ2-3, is KAGVTQTPRYLIKTRGQQVTLSCSPISGHRSVSWYQQTPGQGLQFLFEYFSETQRNKGNFPGRFSGRQFSNSRSEMNVSTLELGDSALYLCASSFLSSGFADTQYFGPGTRLTVL.

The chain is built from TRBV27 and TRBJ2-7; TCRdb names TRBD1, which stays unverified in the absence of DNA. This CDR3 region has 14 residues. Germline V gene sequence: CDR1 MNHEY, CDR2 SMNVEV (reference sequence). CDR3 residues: CASSLLTGSGEQYF.

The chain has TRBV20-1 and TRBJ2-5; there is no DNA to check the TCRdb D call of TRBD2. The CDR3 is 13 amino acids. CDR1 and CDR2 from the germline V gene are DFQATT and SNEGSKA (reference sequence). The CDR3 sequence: CSGRGRARETQYF.

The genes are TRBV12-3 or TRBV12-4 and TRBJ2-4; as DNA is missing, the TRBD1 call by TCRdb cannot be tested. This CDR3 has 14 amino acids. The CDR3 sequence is CASSPTGIVYIQYF.

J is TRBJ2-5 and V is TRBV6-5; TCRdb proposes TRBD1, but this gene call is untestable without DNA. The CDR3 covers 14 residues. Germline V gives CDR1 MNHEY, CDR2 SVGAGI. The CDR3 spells CASSYGRQGETQYF.

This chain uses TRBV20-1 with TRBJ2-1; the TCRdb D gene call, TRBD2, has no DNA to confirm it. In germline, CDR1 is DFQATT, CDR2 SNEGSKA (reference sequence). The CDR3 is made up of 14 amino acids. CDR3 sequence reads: CSARDRREKHEQFF.

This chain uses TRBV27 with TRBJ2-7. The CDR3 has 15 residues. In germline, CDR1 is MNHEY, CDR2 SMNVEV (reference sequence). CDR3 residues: CASSLTGDIYYEQYF.

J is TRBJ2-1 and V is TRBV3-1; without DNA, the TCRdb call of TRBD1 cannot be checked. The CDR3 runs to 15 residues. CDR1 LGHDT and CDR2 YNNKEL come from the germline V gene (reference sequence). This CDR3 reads CASSQGGKVRLEQFF.

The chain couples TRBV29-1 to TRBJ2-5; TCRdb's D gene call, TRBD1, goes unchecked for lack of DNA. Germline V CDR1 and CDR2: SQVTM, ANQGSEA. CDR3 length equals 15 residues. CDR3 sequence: CSVEARQGIGETQYF.

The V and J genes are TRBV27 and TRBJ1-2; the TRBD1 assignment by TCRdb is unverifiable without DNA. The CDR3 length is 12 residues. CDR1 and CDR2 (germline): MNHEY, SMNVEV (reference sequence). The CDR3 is CASRGGYRGYTF.

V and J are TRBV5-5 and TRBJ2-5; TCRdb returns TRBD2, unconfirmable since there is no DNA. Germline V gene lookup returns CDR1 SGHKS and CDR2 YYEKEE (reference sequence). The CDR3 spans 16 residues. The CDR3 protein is CASSLGEGRPWETQYF.

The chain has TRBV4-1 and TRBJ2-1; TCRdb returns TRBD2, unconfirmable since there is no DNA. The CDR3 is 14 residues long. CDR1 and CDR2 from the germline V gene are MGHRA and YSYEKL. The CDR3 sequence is CASSHGALGDEQFF.

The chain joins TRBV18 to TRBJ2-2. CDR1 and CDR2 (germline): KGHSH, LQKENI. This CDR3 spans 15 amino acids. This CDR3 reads CASSRNLRNTGELFF.

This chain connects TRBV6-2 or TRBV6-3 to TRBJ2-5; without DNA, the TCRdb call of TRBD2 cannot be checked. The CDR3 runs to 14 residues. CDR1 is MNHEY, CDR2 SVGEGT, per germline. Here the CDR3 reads CASRTLAGGLTQYF.

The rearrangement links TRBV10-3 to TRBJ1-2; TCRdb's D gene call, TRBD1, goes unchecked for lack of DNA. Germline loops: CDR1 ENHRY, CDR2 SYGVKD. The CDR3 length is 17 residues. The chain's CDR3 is CAISEGQGRLLNYGYTF.

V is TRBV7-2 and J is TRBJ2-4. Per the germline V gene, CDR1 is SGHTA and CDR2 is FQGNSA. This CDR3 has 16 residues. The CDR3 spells CASSLRIALAKNIQYF.

The chain's CDR3 is CASSRGGRGDTQYF. The chain is built from TRBV5-1 and TRBJ2-3; TCRdb's assignment of TRBD2 cannot be checked, as there is no DNA. The CDR3 spans 14 residues. CDR1 is SGHRS and CDR2 is YFSETQ in the germline V gene.